Presented here are 9 T cell receptor beta chains from one specimen sequenced in a study of beta chain features in type 1 diabetes. TCRB transcripts that were expressed got sequenced, as all of the isolated RNA had been reverse transcribed. TCRdb keeps only in-frame clones here, not all; method: immunoSEQ multiplex PCR. The top ten hold approximately 4% of the sample, which has 200,000 to 250,000 clones, 27% seen once. Sequenced sample: central memory CD4+ T cells from blood. Receptors originate from a man aged 25 to 40 in good health.

The chain is built from TRBV29-1 and TRBJ1-5, with a tentative D call TRBD1 (5 bases). From germline, CDR1 is SQVTM and CDR2 ANQGSEA. Trimming left V 6 bases short and J 7 bases short, with 13 bases between. CDR3 size: 12 residues. The CDR3 sequence: CSVGEGGQPQHF. CDR3 DNA sequence: TGCAGCGTGGGGGAGGGAGGGCAGCCCCAGCATTTT.

This clone was detected only once. Different DNA sequences within this sample yield the same CDR3. This chain joins TRBV7-2 and TRBJ2-7; 8 nucleotides agree with TRBD2. CDR3 length equals 14 residues. The V and J ends lost 4 bases and 2 bases, in that order; junction bases with no gene match: 4. Looked up from germline, CDR1 is SGHTA and CDR2 is FQGNSA. The CDR3 sequence: CASSSTSGPYEQYF. CDR3 DNA: TGTGCCAGCAGCTCCACTAGCGGCCCCTACGAGCAGTACTTC.

The rearrangement uses TRBV6-5 and TRBJ2-7; the match to TRBD2 covers 7 bases. The J segment lost 6 bases and the V segment lost 7 bases, leaving 9 bases of the junction unmatched. This CDR3 contains 13 residues. The germline V gene encodes CDR1 MNHEY and CDR2 SVGAGI. The chain's CDR3 is CASMREGWGEQYF. CDR3 nucleotides: TGTGCCAGCATGAGGGAGGGATGGGGCGAGCAGTACTTC.

This clone has only a few counts. The gene calls are TRBV10-1 and TRBJ2-6; D not resolved. This CDR3 has 13 residues. Trimming removed 6 bases from V and 4 bases from J, with 7 bases in between. Germline V gene lookup returns CDR1 WNHNN and CDR2 SYGVQD (reference sequence). The CDR3 here is CASRGSGANVLTF. In nucleotides, the CDR3 is TGCGCCAGCAGAGGATCAGGGGCCAACGTCCTGACTTTC.

V is TRBV29-1 and J is TRBJ2-5; TRBD1 might be the D (6 bases). CDR1 is SQVTM and CDR2 is ANQGSEA in the germline V gene. The CDR3 loop spans 11 amino acids. This CDR3 reads CGFNREQTQYF. CDR3 DNA sequence: TGCGGTTTCAACAGGGAACAGACCCAGTACTTC.

This clone was seen a few times. The chain couples TRBV7-9 to TRBJ1-2; a weak D match, TRBD1 (5 bases). The length of the CDR3 is 15 residues. Germline values: CDR1 SEHNR, CDR2 FQNEAQ (reference sequence). The V and J ends lost 5 bases and 0 bases respectively, with 13 bases between them. CDR3 region: CASSAGGPTNYGYTF. CDR3 nucleotides: TGTGCCAGCAGCGCCGGGGGACCGACTAACTATGGCTACACCTTC. Full variable domain (outside the CDR3, taken from reference TRBV7-9 and TRBJ1-2): DTGVSQNPRHKITKRGQNVTFRCDPISEHNRLYWYRQTLGQGPEFLTYFQNEAQLEKSRLLSDRFSAERPKGSFSTLEIQRTEQGDSAMYLCASSAGGPTNYGYTFGSGTRLTVV.

As to this clone: This may stem from a read error, because a much larger clone lies one nucleotide away. Because the CDR3 is missing its conserved closing phenylalanine or tryptophan, this is likely a read error. V usage is TRBV6-6 and J usage is TRBJ1-1; no clear D. This CDR3 is 13 amino acids long. V lost 4 bases, J lost 0 bases, and 6 bases lay in between. The V gene's germline CDR1 is MNHNY and CDR2 SVGAGI (reference sequence). As DNA, the CDR3 is TGTGCCAGCAGTTTTCAAATGAACACTGAAGCTTTCTGT. Its translation is CASSFQMNTEAFC.

This clone came up a few times. The rearrangement links TRBV2 to TRBJ2-7, with a tentative D call TRBD1 (5 bases). CDR3 length: 13 amino acids. In germline, CDR1 is SNHLY, CDR2 FYNNEI. V was clipped by 8 bases and J by 7 bases, with 18 bases between them. As DNA, the CDR3 is TGTGCCAGCGGCCTACTTCCCAGACAGGAGCAGTACTTC. It codes for CASGLLPRQEQYF.

The chain joins TRBV11-3 to TRBJ2-6; 9 nucleotides agree with TRBD1. The germline V gene encodes CDR1 SGHNT and CDR2 YENEEA. The CDR3 contains 17 residues. J lost 0 bases, V lost 5 bases, and 5 bases had no gene match. CDR3 loop: CASSPGQGNSGANVLTF. The CDR3 DNA reads TGTGCCAGCAGCCCGGGACAGGGCAACTCTGGGGCCAACGTCCTGACTTTC.